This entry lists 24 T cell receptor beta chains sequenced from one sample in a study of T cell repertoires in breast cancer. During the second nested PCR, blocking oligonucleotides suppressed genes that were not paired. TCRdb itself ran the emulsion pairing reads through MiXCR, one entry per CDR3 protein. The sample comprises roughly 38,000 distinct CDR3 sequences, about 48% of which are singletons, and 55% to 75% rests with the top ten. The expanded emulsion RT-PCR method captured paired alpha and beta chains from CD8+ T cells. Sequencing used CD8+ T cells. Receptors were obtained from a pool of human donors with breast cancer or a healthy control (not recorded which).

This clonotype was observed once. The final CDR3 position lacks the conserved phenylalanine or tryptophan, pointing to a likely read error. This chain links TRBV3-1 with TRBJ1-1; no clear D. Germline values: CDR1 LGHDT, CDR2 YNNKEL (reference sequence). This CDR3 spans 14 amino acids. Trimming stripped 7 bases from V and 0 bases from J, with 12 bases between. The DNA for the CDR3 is TGTGCCAGCATCGGAACGGAGCTGAACACTGAAGCTTTCTCT. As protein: CASIGTELNTEAFS.

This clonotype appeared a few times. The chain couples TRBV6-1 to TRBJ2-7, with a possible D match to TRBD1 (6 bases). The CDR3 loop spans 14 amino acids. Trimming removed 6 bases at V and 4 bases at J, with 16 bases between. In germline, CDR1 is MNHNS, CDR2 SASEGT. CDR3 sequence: CASSRGGRQYEQYF. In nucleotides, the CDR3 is TGTGCCAGCAGCAGGGGTGGACGCCAATACGAGCAGTACTTC.

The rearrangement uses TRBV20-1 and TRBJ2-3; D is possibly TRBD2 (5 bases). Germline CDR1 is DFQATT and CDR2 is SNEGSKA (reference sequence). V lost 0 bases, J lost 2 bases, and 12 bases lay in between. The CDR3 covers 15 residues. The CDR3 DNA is TGCAGTGCTAGAGATCAGGAGGCGCTCACAGATACGCAGTATTTT. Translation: CSARDQEALTDTQYF.

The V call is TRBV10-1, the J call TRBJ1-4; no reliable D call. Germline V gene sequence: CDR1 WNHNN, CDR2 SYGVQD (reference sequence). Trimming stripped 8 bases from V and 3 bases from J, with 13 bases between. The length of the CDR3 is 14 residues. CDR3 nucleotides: TGCGCCAGCCTACAGAATGCAGCTAATGAAAAACTGTTTTTT. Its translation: CASLQNAANEKLFF.

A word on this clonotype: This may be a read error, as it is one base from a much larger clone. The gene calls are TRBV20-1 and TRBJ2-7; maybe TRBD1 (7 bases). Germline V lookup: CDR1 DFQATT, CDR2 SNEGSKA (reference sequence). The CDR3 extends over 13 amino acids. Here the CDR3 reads CSARAQGGYEQHF. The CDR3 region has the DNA TGCAGTGCTAGAGCCCAGGGGGGTTACGAGCAGCACTTC.

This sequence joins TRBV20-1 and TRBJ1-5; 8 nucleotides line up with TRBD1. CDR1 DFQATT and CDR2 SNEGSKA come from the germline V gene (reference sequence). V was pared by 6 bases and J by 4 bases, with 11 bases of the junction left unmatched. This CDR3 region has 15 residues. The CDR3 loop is CSAPTQGAGNQPQHF. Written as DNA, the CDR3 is TGCAGTGCCCCGACTCAGGGGGCTGGGAATCAGCCCCAGCATTTT.

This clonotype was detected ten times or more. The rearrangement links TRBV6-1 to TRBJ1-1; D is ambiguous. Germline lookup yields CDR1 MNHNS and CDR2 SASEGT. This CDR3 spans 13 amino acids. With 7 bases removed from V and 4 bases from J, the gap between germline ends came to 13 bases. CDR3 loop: CASIWHESTEAFF. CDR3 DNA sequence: TGTGCCAGCATTTGGCACGAGAGCACTGAAGCTTTCTTT.

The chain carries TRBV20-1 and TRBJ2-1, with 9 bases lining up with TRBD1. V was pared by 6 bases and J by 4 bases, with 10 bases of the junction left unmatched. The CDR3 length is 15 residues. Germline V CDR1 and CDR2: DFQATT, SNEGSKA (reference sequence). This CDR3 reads CSARTGDLLYNEQFF. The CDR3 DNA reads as TGCAGTGCCAGGACAGGGGACCTTCTTTACAATGAGCAGTTCTTC.

The CDR3 nucleotides read TGTGCCATCAGTGAGCGTGGACTAGATGTGGGGGGGGAGACCCAGTACTTC. Amino acid sequence: CAISERGLDVGGETQYF. The genes are TRBV10-3 and TRBJ2-5, with 7 bases matching TRBD2. CDR3 size: 17 residues. In germline, CDR1 is ENHRY, CDR2 SYGVKD. J lost 5 bases, V lost 2 bases, and 14 bases had no gene match.

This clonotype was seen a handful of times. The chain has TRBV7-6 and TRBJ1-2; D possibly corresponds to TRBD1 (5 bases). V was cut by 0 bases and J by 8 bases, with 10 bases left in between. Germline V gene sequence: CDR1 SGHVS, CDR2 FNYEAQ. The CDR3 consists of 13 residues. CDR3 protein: CASSLAGESGYTF. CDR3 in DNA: TGTGCCAGCAGCTTAGCGGGGGAAAGCGGCTACACCTTC.

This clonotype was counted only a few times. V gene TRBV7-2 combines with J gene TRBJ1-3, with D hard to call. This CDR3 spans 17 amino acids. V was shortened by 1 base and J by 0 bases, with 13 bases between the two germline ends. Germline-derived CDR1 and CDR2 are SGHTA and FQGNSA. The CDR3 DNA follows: TGTGCCAGCAGCTTAGAACGGACCCGTTCCTCTGGAAACACCATATATTTT. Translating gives CASSLERTRSSGNTIYF.

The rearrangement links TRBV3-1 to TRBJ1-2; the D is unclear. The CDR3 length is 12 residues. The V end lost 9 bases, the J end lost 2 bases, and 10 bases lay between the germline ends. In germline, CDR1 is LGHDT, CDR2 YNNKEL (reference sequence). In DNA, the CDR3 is TGTGCCAGTACCTCCCTGAACTATGGCTACACCTTC. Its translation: CASTSLNYGYTF. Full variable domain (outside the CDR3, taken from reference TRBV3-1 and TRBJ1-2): DTAVSQTPKYLVTQMGNDKSIKCEQNLGHDTMYWYKQDSKKFLKIMFSYNNKELIINETVPNRFSPKSPDKAHLNLHINSLELGDSAVYFCASTSLNYGYTFGSGTRLTVV.

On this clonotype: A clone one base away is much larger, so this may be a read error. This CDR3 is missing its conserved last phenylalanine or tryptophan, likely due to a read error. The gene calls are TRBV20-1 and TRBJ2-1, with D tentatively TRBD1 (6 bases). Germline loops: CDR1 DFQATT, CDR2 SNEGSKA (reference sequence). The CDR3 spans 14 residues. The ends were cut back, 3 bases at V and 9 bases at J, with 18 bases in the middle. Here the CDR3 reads CSARDVAVQGEQFL. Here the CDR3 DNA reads TGCAGTGCTAGGGACGTAGCCGTACAGGGTGAGCAGTTCCTC.

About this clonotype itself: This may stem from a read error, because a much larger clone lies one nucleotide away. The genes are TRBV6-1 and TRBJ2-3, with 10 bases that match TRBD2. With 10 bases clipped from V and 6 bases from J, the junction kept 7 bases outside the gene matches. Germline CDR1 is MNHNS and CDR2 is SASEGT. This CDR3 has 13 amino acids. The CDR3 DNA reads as TGTGCCACCGTCGGGACTAGCGCGGATACGCAGTATTTT. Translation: CATVGTSADTQYF.

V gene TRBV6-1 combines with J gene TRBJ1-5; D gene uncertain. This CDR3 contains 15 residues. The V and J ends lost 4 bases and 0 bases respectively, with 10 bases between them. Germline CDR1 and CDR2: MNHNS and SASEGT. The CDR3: CASSVLGFSNQPQHF. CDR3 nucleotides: TGTGCCAGCAGTGTTTTAGGGTTTAGCAATCAGCCCCAGCATTTT.

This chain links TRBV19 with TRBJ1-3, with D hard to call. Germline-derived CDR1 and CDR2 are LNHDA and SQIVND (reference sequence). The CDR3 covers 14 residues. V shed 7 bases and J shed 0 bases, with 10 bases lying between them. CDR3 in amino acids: CASTSTYSGNTIYF. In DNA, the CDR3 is TGTGCCAGTACTTCGACGTACTCTGGAAACACCATATATTTT. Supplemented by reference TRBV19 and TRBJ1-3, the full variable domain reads DGGITQSPKYLFRKEGQNVTLSCEQNLNHDAMYWYRQDPGQGLRLIYYSQIVNDFQKGDIAEGYSVSREKKESFPLTVTSAQKNPTAFYLCASTSTYSGNTIYFGEGSWLTVV.

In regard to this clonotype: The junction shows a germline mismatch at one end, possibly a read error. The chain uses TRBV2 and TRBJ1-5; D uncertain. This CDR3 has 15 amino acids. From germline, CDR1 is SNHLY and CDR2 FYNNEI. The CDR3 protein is CVSSERKQSNQPQHF. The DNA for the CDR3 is TGTGTCAGCAGTGAACGGAAGCAGAGCAATCAGCCCCAGCATTTT.

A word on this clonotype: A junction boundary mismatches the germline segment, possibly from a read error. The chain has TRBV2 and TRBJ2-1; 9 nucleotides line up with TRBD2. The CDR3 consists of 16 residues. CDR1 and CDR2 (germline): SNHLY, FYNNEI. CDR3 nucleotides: TGTGCCAGCAGTGAAGCGGGGCGGGGGGGGTACAATAAGCAGTTCTTC. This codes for CASSEAGRGGYNKQFF.

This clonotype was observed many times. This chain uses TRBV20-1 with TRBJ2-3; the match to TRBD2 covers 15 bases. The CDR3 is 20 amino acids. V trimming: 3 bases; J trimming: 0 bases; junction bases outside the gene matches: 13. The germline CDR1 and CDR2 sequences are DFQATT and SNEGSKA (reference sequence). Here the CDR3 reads CSARPPGLAGGTTSTDTQYF. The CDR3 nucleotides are TGCAGTGCTAGGCCACCCGGACTAGCGGGAGGGACCACTAGCACAGATACGCAGTATTTT.

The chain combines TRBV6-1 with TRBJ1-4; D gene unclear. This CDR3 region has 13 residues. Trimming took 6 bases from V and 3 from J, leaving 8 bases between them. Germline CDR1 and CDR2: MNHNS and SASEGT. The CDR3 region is CASSLGSNEKLFF. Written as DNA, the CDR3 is TGTGCCAGCAGCCTCGGTTCTAATGAAAAACTGTTTTTT.

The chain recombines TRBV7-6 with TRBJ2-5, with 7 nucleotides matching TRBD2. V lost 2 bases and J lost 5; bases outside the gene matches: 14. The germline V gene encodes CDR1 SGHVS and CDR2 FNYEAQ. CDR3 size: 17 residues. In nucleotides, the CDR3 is TGTGCCAGCAGCTTATCGGGGGGTGGAGTTCGGCGGGAGACCCAGTACTTC. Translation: CASSLSGGGVRRETQYF.

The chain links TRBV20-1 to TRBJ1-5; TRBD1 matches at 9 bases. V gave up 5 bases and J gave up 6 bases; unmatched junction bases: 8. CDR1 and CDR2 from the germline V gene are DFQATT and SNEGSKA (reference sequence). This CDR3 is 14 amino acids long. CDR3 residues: CSAQDRGGGQPQHF. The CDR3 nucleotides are TGCAGTGCTCAGGACAGGGGAGGGGGTCAGCCCCAGCATTTT.

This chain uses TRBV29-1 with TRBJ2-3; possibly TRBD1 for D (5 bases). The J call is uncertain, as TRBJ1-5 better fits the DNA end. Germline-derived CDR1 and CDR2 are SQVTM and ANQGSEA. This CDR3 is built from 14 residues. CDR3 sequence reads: CSVGAGGIADTQHF. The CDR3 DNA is TGCAGCGTTGGGGCGGGGGGAATCGCAGATACGCAGCATTTT.

CDR3 region: CASSPGGSRGYNEQFF. The CDR3 DNA follows: TGTGCCAGCAGCCCCGGCGGTAGCAGAGGCTACAATGAGCAGTTCTTC. J is TRBJ2-1 and V is TRBV12-3 or TRBV12-4; D gene uncertain. CDR3 size: 16 residues. Deletions cut 6 bases from V and 3 bases from J, with 18 bases between.